A single sample gave rise to the 8 T cell receptor beta chains below, sequenced in a study of prognosis after radiotherapy for stage I lung cancer. Amplicons of TCR beta CDR3 were generated from genomic DNA by two-round multiplex PCR. Gene-specific TRBV and TRBJ primers were used in PCR round one. TCRdb used MiXCR to reprocess the multiplex PCR reads, holding one entry per CDR3 protein. The sample holds about 27,000 distinct CDR3 sequences, 30% seen once. Sequenced here: PBMCs, sampled before or after stereotactic body radiation therapy (not recorded which). Receptors originate from a donor over 45 with non-small cell lung cancer.

This clonotype was found many times. The rearrangement uses TRBV5-1 and TRBJ2-3; D is possibly TRBD1 or TRBD2 (6 bases each). V lost 2 bases and J lost 2, with 9 bases in between. Germline V gives CDR1 SGHRS, CDR2 YFSETQ. CDR3 length: 14 amino acids. CDR3 nucleotide sequence: TGCGCCAGCAGCTTTAGGGGGGACACAGATACGCAGTATTTT. It codes for CASSFRGDTDTQYF.

This clonotype was observed at least ten times. V usage is TRBV28 and J usage is TRBJ2-3; D uncertain. The CDR3 has 12 amino acids. The V and J ends lost 4 bases and 6 bases respectively, with 8 bases between them. The germline CDR1 and CDR2 sequences are MDHEN and SYDVKM. This chain's CDR3 is CASSWQGDTQYF. CDR3 DNA: TGTGCCAGCAGTTGGCAAGGGGATACGCAGTATTTT.

This clonotype was picked up many times. The rearrangement uses TRBV5-1 and TRBJ2-2; 11 bases are shared with TRBD1. CDR1 and CDR2 (germline): SGHRS, YFSETQ. Losses at the gene ends were 6 bases for V and 4 bases for J; bases not matched to a gene: 5. This CDR3 is 15 amino acids long. CDR3 protein: CASTRTGGGTGELFF. CDR3 bases: TGCGCCAGCACCAGGACAGGGGGCGGCACCGGGGAGCTGTTTTTT.

The chain recombines TRBV6-1 with TRBJ1-2; D unclear. The V gene lost 3 bases and the J gene lost 4 bases, with 9 bases spanning the gap. This CDR3 is 13 amino acids long. Germline CDR1 reads MNHNS; CDR2 reads SASEGT. This CDR3 reads CASSDVQIYGYTF. CDR3 in DNA: TGTGCCAGCAGTGACGTGCAGATCTATGGCTACACCTTC.

This clonotype was counted at least ten times. This chain joins TRBV24-1 and TRBJ1-5; D is ambiguous. V gave up 1 base and J gave up 4 bases, with 10 bases separating them. The CDR3 has 15 amino acids. Germline V lookup: CDR1 KGHDR, CDR2 SFDVKD. The CDR3 DNA follows: TGTGCCACCAGTGATTTTCTGGCAGTGAATCAGCCCCAGCATTTT. It specifies CATSDFLAVNQPQHF.

A word on this clonotype: This sequence is one base from a far larger clone and is likely a read error. The chain joins TRBV6-4 to TRBJ1-5; TRBD1 matches 8 bases. This CDR3 spans 13 amino acids. Germline CDR1 MRHNA, CDR2 SNTAGT. CDR3 sequence reads: CASRQGPGQPHHF. DNA of the CDR3: TGTGCCAGTCGACAGGGGCCGGGGCAGCCCCATCATTTT.

This clonotype was seen ten or more times. V gene TRBV3-1 combines with J gene TRBJ2-2, with D perhaps given as TRBD1 or TRBD2 (5 bases each). Between the trimmed V and J ends, which lost 6 bases and 5 bases, there was a span of 13 bases. The CDR3 covers 14 residues. Germline V gene data show CDR1 as LGHDT and CDR2 as YNNKEL (reference sequence). CDR3 sequence reads: CASRPVGGTGELFF. As DNA, the CDR3 is TGTGCCAGCAGGCCTGTTGGGGGAACCGGGGAGCTGTTTTTT.

This clonotype was seen repeatedly, ten times or more. J is TRBJ2-1 and V is TRBV19; tentatively, D is TRBD2 (6 bases). Trimming left V 5 bases short and J 8 bases short, with 19 bases between. The germline CDR1 and CDR2 sequences are LNHDA and SQIVND (reference sequence). The CDR3 spans 15 residues. This CDR3 is CASSPPQGGSDEQFF. The CDR3 region has the DNA TGTGCCAGTAGTCCCCCCCAAGGAGGGTCGGATGAGCAGTTCTTC. Using reference TRBV19 and TRBJ2-1 for the parts outside the CDR3, the full variable domain is DGGITQSPKYLFRKEGQNVTLSCEQNLNHDAMYWYRQDPGQGLRLIYYSQIVNDFQKGDIAEGYSVSREKKESFPLTVTSAQKNPTAFYLCASSPPQGGSDEQFFGPGTRLTVL.